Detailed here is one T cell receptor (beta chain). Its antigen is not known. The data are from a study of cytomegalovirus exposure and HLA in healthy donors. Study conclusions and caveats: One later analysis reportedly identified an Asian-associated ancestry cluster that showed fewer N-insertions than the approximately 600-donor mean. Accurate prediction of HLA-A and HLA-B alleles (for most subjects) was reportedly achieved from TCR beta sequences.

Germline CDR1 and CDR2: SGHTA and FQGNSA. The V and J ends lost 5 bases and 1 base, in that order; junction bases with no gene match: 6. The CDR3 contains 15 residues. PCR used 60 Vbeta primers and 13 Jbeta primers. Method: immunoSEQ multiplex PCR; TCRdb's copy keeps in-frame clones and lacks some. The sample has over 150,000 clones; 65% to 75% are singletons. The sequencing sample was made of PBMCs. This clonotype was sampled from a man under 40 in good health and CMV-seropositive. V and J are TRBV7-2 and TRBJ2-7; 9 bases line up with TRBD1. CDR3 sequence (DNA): TGTGCCAGCAGCGGTACAGGGGGCCGGTCCTACGAGCAGTACTTC. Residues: CASSGTGGRSYEQYF. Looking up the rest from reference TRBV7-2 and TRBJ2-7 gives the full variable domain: GAGVSQSPSNKVTEKGKDVELRCDPISGHTALYWYRQSLGQGLEFLIYFQGNSAPDKSGLPSDRFSAERTGGSVSTLTIQRTQQEDSAVYLCASSGTGGRSYEQYFGPGTRLTVT.